This TCR beta chain was documented in a study of blood T cell repertoires in COVID-19. As for the study in general: Nucleic acid was either cDNA or gDNA, and it came from T cells, B-cell-depleted T cells, or PBMCs.

The length of the CDR3 is 15 residues. V was clipped by 3 bases and J by 6 bases, with 15 bases between them. Germline assignment: CDR1 GTSNPN and CDR2 SVGIG (reference sequence). In the source study's methods: Estimated nucleated cell counts came from reference gene primer amplification. Profiling relied on immunoSEQ multiplex PCR, and the TCRdb table lists in-frame clones only, not all of them. V and J calls and clone size are as listed in that table; D and trimming were resolved from the DNA. The data hold around 120,000 clones, with around three quarters observed a single time. Material: peripheral blood. The sequence came from a woman older than 75 with acute or convalescent COVID-19. The chain has TRBV30 and TRBJ1-6; D might be TRBD1 (6 bases). CDR3 amino acids: CAWSWDIKANSPLHF. CDR3 DNA: TGTGCCTGGAGCTGGGACATTAAGGCTAATTCACCCCTCCACTTT.